Below, one T cell receptor beta chain is given with its context. These data belong to a study of long-term antiretroviral therapy in people with HIV. Sequencing relied on immunoSEQ assay v3.0, run at survey level. Measured with immunoSEQ multiplex PCR; TCRdb has only the in-frame clones, and not every one. In the table there are more than 45,000 clones, roughly 80% of which are singletons. The germline V gene has CDR1 MDHEN and CDR2 SYDVKM. The CDR3 is 12 residues long. V was trimmed by 6 bases and J by 7 bases, leaving 12 bases between them. Going into DNA extraction, samples held 1-10 million cryopreserved PBMC.

This TCR came from a young woman with HIV. This chain links TRBV28 with TRBJ1-2; D is possibly TRBD1 (6 bases). This sample comprised unsorted PBMCs, obtained 0.8 years after starting antiretroviral therapy. In nucleotides, the CDR3 is TGTGCCAGCAGAAGGGAAGGGGGTGGCTACACCTTC. Its protein is CASRREGGGYTF.